These T cell receptor beta chains were read from a single sample in a study of blood T cell repertoires in COVID-19. Sequenced by immunoSEQ multiplex PCR; TCRdb stores in-frame clones only, minus some. Among about 270,000 clones listed, 75% to 90% were seen once. The sequencing sample was made of PBMCs or T cells enriched from blood (not recorded which). The receptors originated from a woman aged 18-29 years who had recovered from COVID-19. Both conserved end residues are part of each CDR3. D genes are given only for firm matches. Where a row states a size, it is once, few, many or the class of an expanded clone; other rows omit it.

J gene: TRBJ1-6; clone size: NA; D gene: NA; V gene: TRBV3-1/TRBV3-2; CDR3 DNA: TGTGCCAGCAGCCCGGGGGGGGAGTCACCCCTCCACTTT; CDR3 protein: CASSPGGESPLHF
J gene: TRBJ2-1; clone size: NA; D gene: TRBD2; V gene: TRBV4-1; CDR3 DNA: TGCGCCAGCAGCCATCTGGGGCCTAGCGGGAGTTACAATGAGCAGTTCTTC; CDR3 protein: CASSHLGPSGSYNEQFF
J gene: TRBJ1-2; clone size: few; D gene: NA; V gene: TRBV7-6; CDR3 DNA: TGTGCCAGCAGCCCCCAGGTTAACTATGGCTACACCTTC; CDR3 protein: CASSPQVNYGYTF
J gene: TRBJ1-6; clone size: NA; D gene: NA; V gene: TRBV27; CDR3 DNA: TGTGCCAGCAGTTTCAACAGGGTGGGGAGTATAATAGGTTCACCCCTCCACTTT; CDR3 protein: CASSFNRVGSIIGSPLHF
J gene: TRBJ2-1; clone size: NA; D gene: NA; V gene: TRBV12-5; CDR3 DNA: TGTGCTAGTGGTCCACCGGGACACGGGTCTTGGGGGGAGCAGTTCTTC; CDR3 protein: CASGPPGHGSWGEQFF
J gene: TRBJ2-3; clone size: NA; D gene: TRBD2; V gene: TRBV14; CDR3 DNA: TGTGCCAGCAGCCAAGATCTGATTAGCGGGGGGGCCACAGATACGCAGTATTTT; CDR3 protein: CASSQDLISGGATDTQYF
J gene: TRBJ2-3; clone size: NA; D gene: NA; V gene: TRBV28; CDR3 DNA: TGTGCCAGCAGTTTGGATGGCGGGGGCACAGATACGCAGTATTTT; CDR3 protein: CASSLDGGGTDTQYF
J gene: TRBJ2-3; clone size: NA; D gene: NA; V gene: TRBV6-4; CDR3 DNA: TGTGCCAGCAGTGACTCGCAGGGGTTTTCCACAGATACGCAGTATTTT; CDR3 protein: CASSDSQGFSTDTQYF
J gene: TRBJ1-1; clone size: NA; D gene: TRBD1; V gene: TRBV19; CDR3 DNA: TGTGCCAGTAGTGACAGGGTTTCCACTGAAGCTTTCTTT; CDR3 protein: CASSDRVSTEAFF
J gene: TRBJ2-1; clone size: NA; D gene: TRBD1; V gene: TRBV11-2; CDR3 DNA: TGTGCCTCCCAACCGGGACAGGGTTACAATGAGCAGTTCTTC; CDR3 protein: CASQPGQGYNEQFF
J gene: TRBJ1-2; clone size: NA; D gene: NA; V gene: TRBV6-5; CDR3 DNA: TGTGCCAGCAGTCAAATACGGGGATCTGGCTACACCTTC; CDR3 protein: CASSQIRGSGYTF
J gene: TRBJ2-3; clone size: once; D gene: TRBD2; V gene: TRBV19; CDR3 DNA: TGTGCCAGTAGTCCGAAGACTAGCGGGGGAAGAGCAGATACGCAGTATTTT; CDR3 protein: CASSPKTSGGRADTQYF
J gene: TRBJ1-1; clone size: NA; D gene: NA; V gene: TRBV25-1; CDR3 DNA: TGTGCCAGCAGTGAAGGGGAGCTGAACACTGAAGCTTTCTTT; CDR3 protein: CASSEGELNTEAFF
J gene: TRBJ1-2; clone size: NA; D gene: TRBD1; V gene: TRBV7-7; CDR3 DNA: TGTGCTAGCAGCTTGGCTGGGACAGGGAATTTGCAGTACTATGGCTACACCTTC; CDR3 protein: CASSLAGTGNLQYYGYTF
J gene: TRBJ1-1; clone size: NA; D gene: NA; V gene: TRBV5-1; CDR3 DNA: TGCGCCAGCAGAAGAGGAGGGGCTGAGGACACTGAAGCTTTCTTT; CDR3 protein: CASRRGGAEDTEAFF
J gene: TRBJ2-7; clone size: NA; D gene: TRBD1; V gene: TRBV20-1; CDR3 DNA: TGCAGTGCTAGTGATCCCGGGACAGGGACGAGCTACGAGCAGTACTTC; CDR3 protein: CSASDPGTGTSYEQYF
J gene: TRBJ2-1; clone size: NA; D gene: TRBD1; V gene: TRBV3-1/TRBV3-2; CDR3 DNA: TGTGCCAGCAGCCAAGATCTGGTGACAGGGGGTACTGAGCAGTTCTTC; CDR3 protein: CASSQDLVTGGTEQFF
J gene: TRBJ2-7; clone size: NA; D gene: TRBD1; V gene: TRBV7-6; CDR3 DNA: TGTGCCAGCAGCTCCGGACAGGGGGCTAACCACGAGCAGTACTTC; CDR3 protein: CASSSGQGANHEQYF
J gene: TRBJ2-7; clone size: once; D gene: NA; V gene: TRBV29-1; CDR3 DNA: TGCAGCGTTGGGGCAGGAACCGCCTACGAGCAGTACTTC; CDR3 protein: CSVGAGTAYEQYF
J gene: TRBJ1-4; clone size: NA; D gene: TRBD1; V gene: TRBV19; CDR3 DNA: TGTGCCAGTAGTATAAGGAGGCAGGGGGTGGAAAAACTGTTTTTT; CDR3 protein: CASSIRRQGVEKLFF
J gene: TRBJ1-2; clone size: NA; D gene: NA; V gene: TRBV20-1; CDR3 DNA: TGCAGTGCCCGGGGGGGAGGCTACACCTTC; CDR3 protein: CSARGGGYTF
J gene: TRBJ1-2; clone size: NA; D gene: TRBD1; V gene: TRBV10-2; CDR3 DNA: TGCGCCAGCAGTGAGGGGACAGGGGGCTATGGCTACACCTTC; CDR3 protein: CASSEGTGGYGYTF
J gene: TRBJ2-1; clone size: NA; D gene: TRBD1; V gene: TRBV18; CDR3 DNA: TGTGCCAGCTCAACGGACAGGGGGCTCGAGCAGTTCTTC; CDR3 protein: CASSTDRGLEQFF
J gene: TRBJ1-5; clone size: NA; D gene: NA; V gene: TRBV28; CDR3 DNA: TGTGCCAGCAGTTTTCGGTTTAGCAATCAGCCCCAGCATTTT; CDR3 protein: CASSFRFSNQPQHF
J gene: TRBJ1-3; clone size: NA; D gene: NA; V gene: TRBV5-1; CDR3 DNA: TGCGCCAGCAGCTTGGAGGGAGGCCCGAGCTCTGGAAACACCATATATTTT; CDR3 protein: CASSLEGGPSSGNTIYF
J gene: TRBJ2-5; clone size: once; D gene: TRBD1; V gene: TRBV6-5; CDR3 DNA: TGTGCCAGCAGCTTGACAGGGGGCAATCGAGAGACCCAGTACTTC; CDR3 protein: CASSLTGGNRETQYF
J gene: TRBJ2-5; clone size: NA; D gene: TRBD2; V gene: TRBV25-1; CDR3 DNA: TGTGCCGCCGGGGGGACGACACTACAAGAGACCCAGTACTTC; CDR3 protein: CAAGGTTLQETQYF
J gene: TRBJ2-7; clone size: once; D gene: NA; V gene: TRBV19; CDR3 DNA: TGTGCCAGTACCCTGAGGTCAGGGTCCTACGAGCAGTACTTC; CDR3 protein: CASTLRSGSYEQYF
J gene: TRBJ2-1; clone size: NA; D gene: NA; V gene: TRBV18; CDR3 DNA: TGTGCCAGCTCCCACTCCGAAAGCACGTATACTGAGCAGTTCTTC; CDR3 protein: CASSHSESTYTEQFF
J gene: TRBJ2-5; clone size: NA; D gene: TRBD2; V gene: TRBV5-4; CDR3 DNA: TGTGCCAGCAGCGACAAGGGGCGGGGGGGCCGAGAGACCCAGTACTTC; CDR3 protein: CASSDKGRGGRETQYF
J gene: TRBJ1-2; clone size: NA; D gene: NA; V gene: TRBV12-5; CDR3 DNA: TGTGCTAGTGGTTTGTCGAGACAGATCGATTATGGCTACACCTTC; CDR3 protein: CASGLSRQIDYGYTF
J gene: TRBJ2-1; clone size: NA; D gene: TRBD1; V gene: TRBV2; CDR3 DNA: TGTGCCAGCAGGGGAGGACAGGGCGCCTACAATGAGCAGTTCTTC; CDR3 protein: CASRGGQGAYNEQFF
J gene: TRBJ2-5; clone size: NA; D gene: TRBD2; V gene: TRBV3-1/TRBV3-2; CDR3 DNA: TGTGCCAGCAGCCACAGACTAGCGGGGGGGGAGACCCAGTACTTC; CDR3 protein: CASSHRLAGGETQYF
J gene: TRBJ2-5; clone size: NA; D gene: TRBD2; V gene: TRBV11-1; CDR3 DNA: TGTGCCAGCAGCTCCCCCGGGACTAGCGGGGCAGAGACCCAGTACTTC; CDR3 protein: CASSSPGTSGAETQYF
J gene: TRBJ2-5; clone size: NA; D gene: NA; V gene: TRBV19; CDR3 DNA: TGTGCCAGTAGTATAGGCTATCTTCAGACCCAGTACTTC; CDR3 protein: CASSIGYLQTQYF
J gene: TRBJ1-4; clone size: NA; D gene: NA; V gene: TRBV3-1/TRBV3-2; CDR3 DNA: TGTGCCAGCAGCCAAGATATGCACGGTGAAAAACTGTTTTTT; CDR3 protein: CASSQDMHGEKLFF
J gene: TRBJ1-6; clone size: NA; D gene: NA; V gene: TRBV5-6; CDR3 DNA: TGTGCCAGCAGCTTGGTGTTTGGAGAGGACTATAATTCACCCCTCCACTTT; CDR3 protein: CASSLVFGEDYNSPLHF